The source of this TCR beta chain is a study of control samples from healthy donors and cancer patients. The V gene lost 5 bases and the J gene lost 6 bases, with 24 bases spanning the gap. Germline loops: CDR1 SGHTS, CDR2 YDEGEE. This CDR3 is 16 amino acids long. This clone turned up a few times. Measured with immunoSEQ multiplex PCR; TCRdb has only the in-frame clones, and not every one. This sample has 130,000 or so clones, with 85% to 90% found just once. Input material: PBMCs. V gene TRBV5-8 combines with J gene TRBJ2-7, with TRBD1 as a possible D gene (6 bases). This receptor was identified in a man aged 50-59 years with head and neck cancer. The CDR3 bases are TGTGCCAGCAGTCTCCCCCTCCGTAAATACAGGGTCGAGCAGTACTTC. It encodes CASSLPLRKYRVEQYF.